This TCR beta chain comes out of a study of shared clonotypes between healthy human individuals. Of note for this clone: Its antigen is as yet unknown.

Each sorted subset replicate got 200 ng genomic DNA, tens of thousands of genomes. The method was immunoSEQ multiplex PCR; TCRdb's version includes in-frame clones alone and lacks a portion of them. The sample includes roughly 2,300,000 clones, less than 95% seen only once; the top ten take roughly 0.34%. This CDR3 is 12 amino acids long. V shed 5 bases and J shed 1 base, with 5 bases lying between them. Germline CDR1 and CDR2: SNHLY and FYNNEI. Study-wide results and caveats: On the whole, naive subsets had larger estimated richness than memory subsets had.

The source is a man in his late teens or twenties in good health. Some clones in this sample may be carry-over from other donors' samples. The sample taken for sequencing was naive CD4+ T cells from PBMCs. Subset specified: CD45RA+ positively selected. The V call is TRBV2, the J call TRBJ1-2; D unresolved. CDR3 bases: TGTGCCAGCAGTAGAAGTAACTATGGCTACACCTTC. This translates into CASSRSNYGYTF. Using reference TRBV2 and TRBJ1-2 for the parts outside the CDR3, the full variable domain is EPEVTQTPSHQVTQMGQEVILRCVPISNHLYFYWYRQILGQKVEFLVSFYNNEISEKSEIFDDQFSVERPDGSNFTLKIRSTKLEDSAMYFCASSRSNYGYTFGSGTRLTVV.